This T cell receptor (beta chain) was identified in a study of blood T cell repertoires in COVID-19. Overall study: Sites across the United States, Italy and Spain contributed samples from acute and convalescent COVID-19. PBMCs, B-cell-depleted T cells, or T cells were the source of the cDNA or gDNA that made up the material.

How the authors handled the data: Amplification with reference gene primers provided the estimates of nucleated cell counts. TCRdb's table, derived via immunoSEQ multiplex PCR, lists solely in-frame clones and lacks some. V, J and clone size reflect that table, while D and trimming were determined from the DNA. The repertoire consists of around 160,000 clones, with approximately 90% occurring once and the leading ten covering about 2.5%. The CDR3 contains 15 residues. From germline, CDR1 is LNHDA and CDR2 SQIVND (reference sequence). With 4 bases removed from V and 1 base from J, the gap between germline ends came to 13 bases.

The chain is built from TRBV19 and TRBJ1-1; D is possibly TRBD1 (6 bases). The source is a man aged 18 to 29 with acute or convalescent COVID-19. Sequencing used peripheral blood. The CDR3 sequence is CASSTTGPRNTEAFF. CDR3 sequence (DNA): TGTGCCAGTAGTACTACAGGGCCCAGGAACACTGAAGCTTTCTTT.